What follows are 5 T cell receptor beta chains derived from one specimen sequenced in a study of T and B cells in COVID-19 patients. Multiplex PCR with BIOMED2 TRB-A/B primer pools amplified TRB rearrangements. TCRdb passed the multiplex PCR reads through MiXCR, listing each CDR3 protein once. Of 4,000 to 5,500 distinct CDR3 sequences in the sample, about 22% are singletons; the top ten hold about 12%. From blood, about 250-500 ng of genomic DNA served as TRB template. The sample was blood. All receptors derive from a human donor with active COVID-19.

The rearrangement uses TRBV5-5 and TRBJ1-1; unclear D gene. The CDR3 has 17 amino acids. The germline V and J ends were trimmed by 4 bases and 5 bases, with 24 bases remaining between them. The germline CDR1 and CDR2 sequences are SGHKS and YYEKEE (reference sequence). The CDR3 is CASSPGGMEPWRTEAFF. CDR3 coding DNA: TGTGCCAGCAGCCCCGGAGGGATGGAACCATGGAGAACTGAAGCTTTCTTT.

The chain joins TRBV29-1 to TRBJ2-1; 7 positions agree with TRBD1. Losses at the gene ends were 7 bases for V and 0 bases for J; bases not matched to a gene: 6. CDR3 size: 14 residues. Germline-derived CDR1 and CDR2 are SQVTM and ANQGSEA. The CDR3 region is CSAPGQSSYNEQFF. The DNA for the CDR3 is TGCAGCGCCCCGGGACAGAGCTCCTACAATGAGCAGTTCTTC.

V is TRBV11-2 and J is TRBJ2-7; TRBD2 agrees at 7 bases. With 5 bases clipped from V and 7 bases from J, the junction kept 17 bases outside the gene matches. In germline, CDR1 is SGHAT, CDR2 FQNNGV. CDR3 length: 16 amino acids. The CDR3 nucleotides read TGTGCCAGCAGCGCCTTTTGGCGGGAGTATTCTTTTGAGCAGTACTTC. This gives the protein CASSAFWREYSFEQYF. The variable domain in full, completed from reference TRBV11-2 and TRBJ2-7, reads EAGVAQSPRYKIIEKRQSVAFWCNPISGHATLYWYQQILGQGPKLLIQFQNNGVVDDSQLPKDRFSAERLKGVDSTLKIQPAKLEDSAVYLCASSAFWREYSFEQYFGPGTRLTVT.

This clonotype was detected a few times. The chain employs TRBV5-1 and TRBJ2-5, with 8 bases that match TRBD2. With V trimmed by 4 bases and J by 4 bases, 6 bases remained unmatched. CDR1 and CDR2 (germline): SGHRS, YFSETQ. The CDR3 length is 14 residues. DNA for the CDR3: TGCGCCAGCAGCCATGGACTAGCTGGAGAGACCCAGTACTTC. Protein sequence: CASSHGLAGETQYF.

This clonotype is judged medium-sized. The chain couples TRBV5-5 to TRBJ2-5; D is possibly TRBD1 or TRBD2 (6 bases each). This CDR3 is 14 amino acids long. V was pared by 4 bases and J by 4 bases, with 14 bases between. Germline-derived CDR1 and CDR2 are SGHKS and YYEKEE (reference sequence). The CDR3 nucleotides read TGTGCCAGCAGCCCTCTGGGGGGCGCAGAGACCCAGTACTTC. This gives the protein CASSPLGGAETQYF. Variable domain in full (rest from reference TRBV5-5 and TRBJ2-5): DAGVTQSPTHLIKTRGQQVTLRCSPISGHKSVSWYQQVLGQGPQFIFQYYEKEERGRGNFPDRFSARQFPNYSSELNVNALLLGDSALYLCASSPLGGAETQYFGPGTRLLVL.